The text below deals with one TCR beta chain. This record belongs to a study of blood T cell repertoires in COVID-19. Study in general: Collection of acute and convalescent COVID-19 samples took place in the United States, Italy and Spain. Nucleic acid was either cDNA or gDNA, and it came from T cells, B-cell-depleted T cells, or PBMCs.

This table comes from immunoSEQ multiplex PCR, and its TCRdb copy is limited to in-frame clones, with some not included. The sample shows some 180,000 clones, about 70% of them seen only once. Germline CDR1 is LGHNA and CDR2 is YSLEER. The CDR3 spans 17 residues. The V end was cut by 4 bases, the J end by 10 bases, with 26 bases between. Source material: peripheral blood. V usage is TRBV4-3 and J usage is TRBJ2-1; the D gene is possibly TRBD1 (5 bases). This sequence was found in a woman aged 45-60 years with active or convalescent COVID-19. As DNA, the CDR3 is TGCGCCAGCAGCCCAAAGACTTCAAAGGGTCCAAGGGGAGAGCAGTTCTTC. As protein: CASSPKTSKGPRGEQFF.